Below, 15 T cell receptor beta chains from the same sample are listed, as sequenced in a study of tumor-infiltrating lymphocytes in primary liver carcinoma. From roughly 0.45 ug total RNA, TCR beta cDNA was generated with a primer in the constant region. Slightly modified ARM-PCR, run as three nested multiplex PCR rounds, produced the TCR beta libraries. Rounds one and two of PCR, each of roughly 10 cycles, were primed with TRBV1-TRBV30 forward primers and a C-beta reverse primer. TCRdb re-derived calls from the multiplex PCR reads in MiXCR, one entry per CDR3 protein. Of 300,000 to 350,000 distinct CDR3 sequences listed, 58% were seen once; the top ten hold around 15%. RNA isolated from unsorted whole blood supplied the blood RNA, with germline DNA also extracted. The specimen sequenced was peripheral blood. These receptors originate from a woman in her twenties or thirties with primary liver carcinoma and hepatitis B virus infection.

Concerning this clonotype itself: With a much larger clone just one base away, this may be a read error. The chain is built from TRBV11-2 and TRBJ2-7; D may be TRBD1 (5 bases). Germline loops: CDR1 SGHAT, CDR2 FQNNGV. There are 14 residues in the CDR3. Trimming stripped 0 bases from V and 9 bases from J, with 15 bases between. CDR3 coding DNA: TGTGCCAGCAGCTTAGAAGGGGCTTCAAGGGGGCAGTACTTC. This encodes CASSLEGASRGQYF.

About this clonotype itself: At one end the junction does not follow the germline gene, possibly because of a read error. The rearrangement joins TRBV28 to TRBJ2-7; the D is unclear. Germline V gene lookup returns CDR1 MDHEN and CDR2 SYDVKM. CDR3 length equals 13 residues. CDR3 sequence (DNA): TGTGCCAGCAGGGCCACCCCTAACGACGAGCTGTACTTC. The encoded protein is CASRATPNDELYF.

Comment on this clonotype: This may be a read error, as it is one base from a much larger clone. The chain uses TRBV4-1 and TRBJ2-1, with 8 bases aligning to TRBD2. The germline CDR1 and CDR2 sequences are MGHRA and YSYEKL. This CDR3 has 18 amino acids. CDR3 DNA sequence: TGCGCCAGCAGCCAAGTTGGGTCTGGTAGCGGGAAAAACAATGGGCAGTTCTTC. Protein sequence: CASSQVGSGSGKNNGQFF.

A note on this clonotype: At one end the junction does not follow the germline gene, possibly because of a read error. CDR3 DNA: TGTACCAGCAGCCACCGATTACCGGGTCAAAGGGGCCACGACCAGTACTTC. It encodes CTSSHRLPGQRGHDQYF. The rearrangement joins TRBV14 to TRBJ2-7, with D tentatively TRBD1 (5 bases). CDR3 size: 17 residues. Germline CDR1 SGHDN, CDR2 FVKESK.

The gene calls are TRBV14 and TRBJ1-6; a weak D match, TRBD1 (5 bases). Germline CDR1 and CDR2: SGHDN and FVKESK. This CDR3 contains 14 residues. Between the trimmed V and J ends, which lost 1 base and 10 bases, there was a span of 11 bases. The CDR3 sequence is CASSQARGRSPLHF. The CDR3 nucleotides read TGTGCCAGCAGCCAAGCCCGGGGCCGGTCACCCCTCCACTTT.

V is TRBV12-3 or TRBV12-4 and J is TRBJ1-5; TRBD1 might be the D (6 bases). The CDR3 sequence is 14 residues long. Trimming took 5 bases from V and 10 from J, leaving 18 bases between them. In DNA form, the CDR3 reads TGTGCCAGCAGTCTTTACAGGGATTCGGTCCCCCAGCATTTT. Its protein is CASSLYRDSVPQHF.

Points on this clonotype: An end of the junction does not agree with germline; a read error may underlie this. V gene TRBV28 combines with J gene TRBJ1-5; no reliable D call. The CDR3 runs to 15 residues. Germline CDR1 reads MDHEN; CDR2 reads SYDVKM. The CDR3 DNA sequence: TGTGCCAGCAATTTAATCCATTCCTCTAATCAGCCCCAGCATTTT. Translated: CASNLIHSSNQPQHF.

This clonotype was recorded at least ten times. The V call is TRBV12-3 or TRBV12-4, the J call TRBJ2-3; possible D gene TRBD1, 7 bases. This CDR3 contains 15 residues. The V gene lost 2 bases and the J gene lost 5 bases, with 14 bases spanning the gap. CDR3 loop: CASSLRGGGVDTQYF. The CDR3 DNA sequence: TGTGCCAGCAGTTTACGAGGGGGCGGGGTAGATACGCAGTATTTT.

The chain links TRBV11-2 to TRBJ2-2; a weak D match, TRBD1 (6 bases). The germline V gene has CDR1 SGHAT and CDR2 FQNNGV. V shed 5 bases and J shed 6 bases, with 16 bases lying between them. This CDR3 has 15 residues. The CDR3 region is CASSASRGSSGELFF. CDR3 bases: TGTGCCAGCAGCGCCTCTAGGGGGAGTTCCGGGGAGCTGTTTTTT.

This clonotype was observed many times. The chain is built from TRBV11-2 and TRBJ2-7; D not resolved. The CDR3 is made up of 13 amino acids. Germline V lookup: CDR1 SGHAT, CDR2 FQNNGV. Deletions cut 2 bases from V and 7 bases from J, with 12 bases between. CDR3 bases: TGTGCCAGCAGCTTAAAAGCCACGAGGGAGCAGTACTTC. Its protein product is CASSLKATREQYF.

The rearrangement links TRBV2 to TRBJ1-3; D is undetermined. The CDR3 loop spans 14 amino acids. The V and J ends lost 7 bases and 3 bases respectively, with 13 bases between them. CDR1 is SNHLY, CDR2 FYNNEI, per germline. The CDR3 loop reads CASNPYGSGNTIYF. The DNA for the CDR3 is TGTGCCAGCAACCCTTACGGTAGTGGAAACACCATATATTTT.

CDR3 sequence: CNITADYEQYF. The CDR3 bases are TGCAATATAACAGCGGACTACGAGCAGTACTTC. V usage is TRBV29-1 and J usage is TRBJ2-7; perhaps TRBD2 as D (5 bases). The CDR3 sequence is 11 residues long. Per the germline V gene, CDR1 is SQVTM and CDR2 is ANQGSEA.

Concerning this clonotype: This CDR3 is missing its conserved last phenylalanine or tryptophan, likely due to a read error. V and J are TRBV29-1 and TRBJ2-1, with D perhaps TRBD2 (7 bases). V shed 3 bases and J shed 1 base, with 16 bases lying between them. Germline V gene data show CDR1 as SQVTM and CDR2 as ANQGSEA. This CDR3 contains 16 residues. The CDR3 nucleotides read TGCAGCGTTGACATACAGGGCGGGAGTTCCTACAATGAGCAGTTCATC. As protein: CSVDIQGGSSYNEQFI.

This chain connects TRBV30 to TRBJ1-3; 7 nucleotides agree with TRBD1. V lost 3 bases and J lost 2; bases outside the gene matches: 4. Germline values: CDR1 GTSNPN, CDR2 SVGIG (reference sequence). CDR3 length equals 14 residues. Here the CDR3 reads CAWRQGTTGNTIYF. CDR3 bases: TGTGCCTGGAGACAGGGGACCACTGGAAACACCATATATTTT. The whole variable domain, filled in from reference TRBV30 and TRBJ1-3, reads SQTIHQWPATLVQPVGSPLSLECTVEGTSNPNLYWYRQAAGRGLQLLFYSVGIGQISSEVPQNLSASRPQDRQFILSSKKLLLSDSGFYLCAWRQGTTGNTIYFGEGSWLTVV.

This sequence joins TRBV5-1 and TRBJ2-7; 14 nucleotides match TRBD2. Trimming removed 4 bases from V and 6 bases from J; junction bases left unmatched: 6. CDR3 length: 15 amino acids. Germline V gives CDR1 SGHRS, CDR2 YFSETQ. This chain's CDR3 is CASSVGTSGSPEQYF. CDR3 in DNA: TGCGCCAGCAGCGTGGGGACTAGCGGGAGCCCCGAGCAGTACTTC.